Shown below are 3 T cell receptor beta chains from a single sample sequenced in a study of shared clonotypes between healthy human individuals. Using immunoSEQ multiplex PCR, the repertoire was profiled, and TCRdb retains in-frame clones only, with some absent. The sample includes some 2,000,000 clones, under 97% seen only once; the top ten take over 0.1%. The sequenced material came from naive CD4+ T cells sorted from blood. Subset: CD45RA+ positively selected. These receptors all stem from a man between 18 and 29 years old in good health.

This clone was recorded only once. At one of its ends the junction is not consistent with the germline gene, which may arise from a read error. The chain couples TRBV7-7 to TRBJ2-5, with 12 bases matching TRBD2. The germline V gene encodes CDR1 SSHAT and CDR2 FNYEAQ (reference sequence). The CDR3 runs 16 residues. The CDR3 region is CASSPTSGGISETQYF. The CDR3 DNA reads as TGTGCTAGCAGCCCGACTAGCGGGGGAATTTCAGAGACCCAGTACTTC.

This clone was picked up one time. As DNA, the CDR3 is TGTGCCAGCGCGCTCGAGGGGTTGGGCGGCTACACCTTC. Translating it yields CASALEGLGGYTF. The rearrangement joins TRBV5-6 to TRBJ1-2; maybe TRBD1 (5 bases). The V and J ends lost 7 bases and 8 bases respectively, with 18 bases between them. The CDR3 has 13 amino acids. Germline V gives CDR1 SGHDT, CDR2 YYEEEE.

The chain couples TRBV7-8 to TRBJ1-2, with 7 nucleotides matching TRBD1. This CDR3 region has 15 residues. Per germline, CDR1 SGHVS and CDR2 FQNEAQ. V was pared by 0 bases and J by 8 bases, with 9 bases of the junction left unmatched. CDR3 region: CASSLAGGTGVGYTF. Written as DNA, the CDR3 is TGTGCCAGCAGCTTAGCGGGGGGTACAGGGGTCGGCTACACCTTC.